Listed below are T cell receptor beta chains from one sample, sequenced in a study of CD4 T cells in relation to SARS-CoV-2 and coronaviruses. The protocol was immunoSEQ multiplex PCR, while the TCRdb copy is restricted to in-frame clones and leaves out a portion. The sample shows around 15,000 clones, around four fifths of them seen only once. No antigens are known for them. The specimen was CD4+ T cells from PBMCs, cultured in vitro. The receptors derive from a human donor in good health. The CDR3 runs from the conserved cysteine through the conserved F or W. The order of the fields is V gene, D gene, J gene, clone size, CDR3 protein, CDR3 DNA. A D gene is named only where the DNA matches it firmly. Clone size is stated in some rows and not others, as once, few, many or a class when expanded.

v_gene: TRBV9; d_gene: TRBD2; j_gene: TRBJ2-1; abundance: -; CDR3aa: CASSHRGTSAAEQFF; CDR3nt: TGTGCCAGCAGCCATAGAGGAACTAGCGCTGCTGAGCAGTTCTTC
v_gene: TRBV19; d_gene: TRBD1; j_gene: TRBJ2-5; abundance: -; CDR3aa: CASSRDRKETQYF; CDR3nt: TGTGCCAGTAGTAGGGACAGAAAAGAGACCCAGTACTTC
v_gene: TRBV18; d_gene: TRBD1; j_gene: TRBJ2-7; abundance: -; CDR3aa: CASSAAGTGSSYEQYF; CDR3nt: TGTGCCAGCTCAGCCGCCGGGACAGGGTCCTCCTACGAGCAGTACTTC
v_gene: TRBV27; d_gene: -; j_gene: TRBJ2-7; abundance: -; CDR3aa: CASSPTRGPYEQYF; CDR3nt: TGTGCCAGCAGCCCGACCCGGGGTCCCTACGAGCAGTACTTC
v_gene: TRBV5-4; d_gene: -; j_gene: TRBJ1-1; abundance: -; CDR3aa: CASSLPKQGWTEAFF; CDR3nt: TGTGCCAGCAGCTTGCCAAAACAGGGATGGACTGAAGCTTTCTTT
v_gene: TRBV4-1; d_gene: -; j_gene: TRBJ2-3; abundance: -; CDR3aa: CASSQVGMLMGADTQYF; CDR3nt: TGCGCCAGCAGCCAAGTTGGAATGCTTATGGGCGCAGATACGCAGTATTTT
v_gene: TRBV2; d_gene: TRBD1; j_gene: TRBJ1-1; abundance: -; CDR3aa: CASRRDRVSNTEAFF; CDR3nt: TGTGCCAGCAGGAGGGACAGGGTATCGAACACTGAAGCTTTCTTT
v_gene: TRBV9; d_gene: -; j_gene: TRBJ2-1; abundance: -; CDR3aa: CASSGTLISSYNEQFF; CDR3nt: TGTGCCAGCAGCGGAACCCTTATAAGCTCCTACAATGAGCAGTTCTTC
v_gene: TRBV6-2/TRBV6-3; d_gene: -; j_gene: TRBJ1-1; abundance: -; CDR3aa: CASSLRGEAMNTEAFF; CDR3nt: TGTGCCAGCAGCCTAAGGGGGGAGGCAATGAACACTGAAGCTTTCTTT
v_gene: TRBV30; d_gene: -; j_gene: TRBJ2-2; abundance: -; CDR3aa: CAWRSTVMNTGELFF; CDR3nt: TGTGCCTGGAGATCTACGGTGATGAACACCGGGGAGCTGTTTTTT
v_gene: TRBV2; d_gene: -; j_gene: TRBJ1-1; abundance: -; CDR3aa: CASSIQASKTEAFF; CDR3nt: TGTGCCAGCAGCATACAGGCTTCGAAAACTGAAGCTTTCTTT
v_gene: TRBV7-9; d_gene: TRBD1; j_gene: TRBJ2-1; abundance: few; CDR3aa: CASSPRGTGANEQFF; CDR3nt: TGTGCCAGCAGCCCTCGTGGGACAGGGGCCAATGAGCAGTTCTTC
v_gene: TRBV3-1/TRBV3-2; d_gene: -; j_gene: TRBJ2-2; abundance: -; CDR3aa: CASMRAGNTGELFF; CDR3nt: TGTGCCAGCATGCGGGCAGGGAACACCGGGGAGCTGTTTTTT
v_gene: TRBV10-1; d_gene: TRBD2; j_gene: TRBJ2-7; abundance: -; CDR3aa: CASSESSPSGSLYEQYF; CDR3nt: TGCGCCAGCAGTGAGTCATCGCCTAGCGGGAGTCTCTACGAGCAGTACTTC
v_gene: TRBV24-1; d_gene: -; j_gene: TRBJ2-2; abundance: -; CDR3aa: CATSDFRDTGELFF; CDR3nt: TGTGCCACCAGTGATTTCAGGGACACCGGGGAGCTGTTTTTT
v_gene: TRBV3-1/TRBV3-2; d_gene: -; j_gene: TRBJ1-5; abundance: -; CDR3aa: CASSLKGNSNQPQHF; CDR3nt: TGTGCCAGCAGCTTAAAGGGAAATAGCAATCAGCCCCAGCATTTT
v_gene: TRBV7-9; d_gene: -; j_gene: TRBJ1-2; abundance: -; CDR3aa: CASSLDIYGYTF; CDR3nt: TGTGCCAGCAGCCTGGATATCTATGGCTACACCTTC
v_gene: TRBV19; d_gene: TRBD1; j_gene: TRBJ2-1; abundance: -; CDR3aa: CASKGQGAHEQFF; CDR3nt: TGTGCCAGCAAGGGACAGGGGGCGCATGAGCAGTTCTTC
v_gene: TRBV7-8; d_gene: TRBD1; j_gene: TRBJ1-1; abundance: -; CDR3aa: CASSLGEGQGRAFF; CDR3nt: TGTGCCAGCAGCTTAGGTGAGGGACAGGGTAGAGCTTTCTTT
v_gene: TRBV12-3/TRBV12-4; d_gene: -; j_gene: TRBJ2-5; abundance: -; CDR3aa: CATSRGLDGTQYF; CDR3nt: TGTGCCACGTCCCGGGGGCTAGATGGGACCCAGTACTTC
v_gene: TRBV15; d_gene: -; j_gene: TRBJ2-7; abundance: -; CDR3aa: CATSRDSGLTYEQYF; CDR3nt: TGTGCCACCAGCAGAGATTCTGGCCTGACCTACGAGCAGTACTTC
v_gene: TRBV18; d_gene: -; j_gene: TRBJ2-3; abundance: -; CDR3aa: CATNTQQDTDTQYF; CDR3nt: TGTGCCACGAACACCCAACAGGACACAGATACGCAGTATTTT
v_gene: TRBV18; d_gene: TRBD1; j_gene: TRBJ2-7; abundance: -; CDR3aa: CASSLIGTGLSYEQYF; CDR3nt: TGTGCCAGCTCACTTATCGGGACAGGGCTGTCCTACGAGCAGTACTTC
v_gene: TRBV6-4; d_gene: TRBD1; j_gene: TRBJ2-1; abundance: -; CDR3aa: CASSDRGGGDEQFF; CDR3nt: TGTGCCAGCAGCGACAGGGGCGGTGGGGATGAGCAGTTCTTC
v_gene: TRBV9; d_gene: TRBD2; j_gene: TRBJ2-7; abundance: -; CDR3aa: CASSPPGTSNYEQYF; CDR3nt: TGTGCCAGCAGTCCTCCCGGGACTAGCAACTACGAGCAGTACTTC
v_gene: TRBV11-2; d_gene: TRBD1; j_gene: TRBJ2-1; abundance: -; CDR3aa: CASSQGTGRSNEQFF; CDR3nt: TGTGCCAGCAGCCAAGGGACAGGGAGATCCAATGAGCAGTTCTTC
v_gene: TRBV20-1; d_gene: -; j_gene: TRBJ2-7; abundance: -; CDR3aa: CSASGGQAGEQYF; CDR3nt: TGCAGTGCTAGTGGCGGTCAGGCGGGAGAGCAGTACTTC
v_gene: TRBV30; d_gene: -; j_gene: TRBJ1-3; abundance: -; CDR3aa: CAWSVGLGSGNTIYF; CDR3nt: TGTGCCTGGAGTGTCGGACTCGGCTCTGGAAACACCATATATTTT
v_gene: TRBV19; d_gene: -; j_gene: TRBJ1-1; abundance: -; CDR3aa: CASSTQGSTEAFF; CDR3nt: TGTGCCAGTAGTACACAGGGTAGCACTGAAGCTTTCTTT
v_gene: TRBV6-1; d_gene: -; j_gene: TRBJ1-1; abundance: -; CDR3aa: CASREEGKNTEAFF; CDR3nt: TGTGCCAGCAGGGAAGAAGGCAAGAACACTGAAGCTTTCTTT
v_gene: TRBV3-1/TRBV3-2; d_gene: -; j_gene: TRBJ2-2; abundance: -; CDR3aa: CASSRSAGELFF; CDR3nt: TGTGCCAGCAGCAGGTCGGCCGGGGAGCTGTTTTTT
v_gene: TRBV6-5; d_gene: TRBD1; j_gene: TRBJ1-2; abundance: -; CDR3aa: CASRHDREYGYTF; CDR3nt: TGTGCCAGCAGACACGACAGGGAGTATGGCTACACCTTC
v_gene: TRBV20-1; d_gene: -; j_gene: TRBJ2-7; abundance: -; CDR3aa: CSASSTSRSSYEQYF; CDR3nt: TGCAGTGCTAGTTCCACTAGCAGGAGCTCCTACGAGCAGTACTTC
v_gene: TRBV11-1; d_gene: -; j_gene: TRBJ1-1; abundance: -; CDR3aa: CASSSGLQGYTEAFF; CDR3nt: TGTGCCAGCAGCTCGGGACTACAGGGTTACACTGAAGCTTTCTTT
v_gene: TRBV12-5; d_gene: -; j_gene: TRBJ2-1; abundance: -; CDR3aa: CASGEGYSYNEQFF; CDR3nt: TGTGCTAGTGGAGAAGGCTACTCCTACAATGAGCAGTTCTTC
v_gene: TRBV5-1; d_gene: TRBD1; j_gene: TRBJ2-2; abundance: few; CDR3aa: CASSLDRGTGELFF; CDR3nt: TGCGCCAGCAGCCTTGACAGGGGGACCGGGGAGCTGTTTTTT